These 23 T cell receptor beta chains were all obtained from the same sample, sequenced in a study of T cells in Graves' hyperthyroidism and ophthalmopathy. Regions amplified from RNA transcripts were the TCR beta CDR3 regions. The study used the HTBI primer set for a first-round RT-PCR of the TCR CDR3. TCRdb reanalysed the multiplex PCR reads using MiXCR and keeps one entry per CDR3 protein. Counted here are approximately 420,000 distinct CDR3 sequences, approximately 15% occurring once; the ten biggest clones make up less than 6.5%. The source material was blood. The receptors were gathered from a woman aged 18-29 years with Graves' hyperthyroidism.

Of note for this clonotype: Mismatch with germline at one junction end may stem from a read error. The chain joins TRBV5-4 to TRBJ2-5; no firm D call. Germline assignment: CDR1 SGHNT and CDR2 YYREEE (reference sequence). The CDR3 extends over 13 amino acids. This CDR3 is CAGSLDTDETQYF. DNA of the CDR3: TGTGCCGGCAGCTTGGATACAGATGAGACCCAGTACTTC. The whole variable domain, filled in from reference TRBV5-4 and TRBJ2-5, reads ETGVTQSPTHLIKTRGQQVTLRCSSQSGHNTVSWYQQALGQGPQFIFQYYREEENGRGNFPPRFSGLQFPNYSSELNVNALELDDSALYLCAGSLDTDETQYFGPGTRLLVL.

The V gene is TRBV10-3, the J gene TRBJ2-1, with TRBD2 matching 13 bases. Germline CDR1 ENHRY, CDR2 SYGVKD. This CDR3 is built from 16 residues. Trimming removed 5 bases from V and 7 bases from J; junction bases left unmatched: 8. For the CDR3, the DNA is TGTGCCATCAGTTCTTGGACTAGCGGGAGTTCGAATGAGCAGTTCTTC. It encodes CAISSWTSGSSNEQFF.

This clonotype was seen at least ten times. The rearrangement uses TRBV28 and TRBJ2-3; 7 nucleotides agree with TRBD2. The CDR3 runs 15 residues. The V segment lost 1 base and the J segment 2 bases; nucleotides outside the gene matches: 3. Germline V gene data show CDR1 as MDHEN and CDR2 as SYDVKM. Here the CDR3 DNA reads TGTGCCAGCAGTTTATCCCTAGCGGTCACAGATACGCAGTATTTT. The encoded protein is CASSLSLAVTDTQYF.

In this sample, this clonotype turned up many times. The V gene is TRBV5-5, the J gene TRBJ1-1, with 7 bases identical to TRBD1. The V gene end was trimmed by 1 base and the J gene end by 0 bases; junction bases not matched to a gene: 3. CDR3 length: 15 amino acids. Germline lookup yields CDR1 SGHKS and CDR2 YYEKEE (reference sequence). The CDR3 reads CASSLFDRVNTEAFF. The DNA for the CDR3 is TGTGCCAGCAGCTTGTTTGACAGGGTGAACACTGAAGCTTTCTTT.

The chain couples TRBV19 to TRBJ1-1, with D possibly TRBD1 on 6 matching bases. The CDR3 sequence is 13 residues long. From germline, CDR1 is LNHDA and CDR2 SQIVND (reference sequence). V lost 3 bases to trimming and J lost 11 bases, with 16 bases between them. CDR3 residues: CASSMPSGARAFF. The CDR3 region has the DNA TGTGCCAGTAGTATGCCTTCAGGGGCCAGGGCTTTCTTT.

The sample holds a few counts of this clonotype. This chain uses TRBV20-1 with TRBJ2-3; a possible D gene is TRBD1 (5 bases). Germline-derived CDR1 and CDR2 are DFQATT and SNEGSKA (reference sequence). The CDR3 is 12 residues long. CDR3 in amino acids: CSGAGNTDTQYF. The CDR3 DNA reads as TGCAGCGGCGCAGGGAACACAGATACGCAGTATTTT.

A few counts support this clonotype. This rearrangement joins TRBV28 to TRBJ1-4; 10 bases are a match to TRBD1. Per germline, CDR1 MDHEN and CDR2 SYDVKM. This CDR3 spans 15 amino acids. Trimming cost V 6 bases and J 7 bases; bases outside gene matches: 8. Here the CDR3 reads CASRSDRGPFEKLFF. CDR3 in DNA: TGTGCCAGCAGATCCGACAGGGGGCCTTTTGAAAAACTGTTTTTT.

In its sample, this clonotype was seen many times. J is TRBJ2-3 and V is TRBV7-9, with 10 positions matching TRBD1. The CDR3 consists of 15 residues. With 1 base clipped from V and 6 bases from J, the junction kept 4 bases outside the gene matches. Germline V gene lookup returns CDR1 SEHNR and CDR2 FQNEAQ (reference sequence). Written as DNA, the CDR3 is TGTGCCAGCAGCTTAGGACAGGGGGCTGTGGATACGCAGTATTTT. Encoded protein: CASSLGQGAVDTQYF.

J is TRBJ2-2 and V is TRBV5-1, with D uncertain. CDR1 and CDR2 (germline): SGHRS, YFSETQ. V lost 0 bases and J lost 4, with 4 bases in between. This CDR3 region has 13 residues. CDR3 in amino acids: CASSLAPTGELFF. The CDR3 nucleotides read TGCGCCAGCAGCTTGGCACCCACCGGGGAGCTGTTTTTT.

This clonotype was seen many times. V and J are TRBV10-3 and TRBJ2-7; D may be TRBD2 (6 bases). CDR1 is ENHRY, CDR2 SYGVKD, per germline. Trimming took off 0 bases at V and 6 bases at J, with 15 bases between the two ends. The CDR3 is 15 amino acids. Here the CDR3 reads CAISESGGTTGEQYF. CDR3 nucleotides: TGTGCCATCAGTGAGTCCGGGGGTACAACAGGCGAGCAGTACTTC.

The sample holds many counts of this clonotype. The CDR3 spells CASSLLFTEAFF. CDR3 in DNA: TGTGCCAGCAGTTTACTTTTCACTGAAGCTTTCTTT. The chain employs TRBV28 and TRBJ1-1; the D is unclear. V lost 2 bases and J 4 bases, leaving 5 bases between the germline ends. The V gene's germline CDR1 is MDHEN and CDR2 SYDVKM. The CDR3 spans 12 residues. Filled out from reference TRBV28 and TRBJ1-1, the complete variable domain reads DVKVTQSSRYLVKRTGEKVFLECVQDMDHENMFWYRQDPGLGLRLIYFSYDVKMKEKGDIPEGYSVSREKKERFSLILESASTNQTSMYLCASSLLFTEAFFGQGTRLTVV.

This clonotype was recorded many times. This CDR3 reads CASSLASGRGTEAFF. The CDR3 nucleotides are TGTGCCAGCAGCTTGGCCTCTGGCAGGGGCACTGAAGCTTTCTTT. The gene calls are TRBV5-4 and TRBJ1-1, with TRBD1 as a possible D gene (6 bases). Looked up from germline, CDR1 is SGHNT and CDR2 is YYREEE (reference sequence). The V end was cut by 0 bases, the J end by 4 bases, with 13 bases between. The CDR3 has 15 amino acids.

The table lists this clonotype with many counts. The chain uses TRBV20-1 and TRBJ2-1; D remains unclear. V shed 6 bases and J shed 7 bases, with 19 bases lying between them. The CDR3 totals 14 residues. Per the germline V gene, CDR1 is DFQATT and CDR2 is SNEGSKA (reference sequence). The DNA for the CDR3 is TGCAGTGCGTCCTCGGCGCTGGCTAGAAATGAGCAGTTCTTC. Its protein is CSASSALARNEQFF.

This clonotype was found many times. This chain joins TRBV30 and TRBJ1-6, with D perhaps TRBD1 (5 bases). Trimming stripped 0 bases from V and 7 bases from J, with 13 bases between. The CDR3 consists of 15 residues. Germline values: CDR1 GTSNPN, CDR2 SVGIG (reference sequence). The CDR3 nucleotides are TGTGCCTGGAGTGTACGGAAACGGGGGAATTCACCCCTCCACTTT. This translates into CAWSVRKRGNSPLHF. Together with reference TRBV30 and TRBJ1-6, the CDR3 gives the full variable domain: SQTIHQWPATLVQPVGSPLSLECTVEGTSNPNLYWYRQAAGRGLQLLFYSVGIGQISSEVPQNLSASRPQDRQFILSSKKLLLSDSGFYLCAWSVRKRGNSPLHFGNGTRLTVT.

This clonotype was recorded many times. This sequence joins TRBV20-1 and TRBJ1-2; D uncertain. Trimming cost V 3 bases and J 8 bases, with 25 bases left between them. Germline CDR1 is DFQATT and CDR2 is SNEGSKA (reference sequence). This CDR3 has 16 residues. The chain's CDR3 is CSASSTYSARSGGYTF. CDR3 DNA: TGCAGTGCTAGCTCTACCTACAGCGCGCGAAGCGGGGGCTACACCTTC.

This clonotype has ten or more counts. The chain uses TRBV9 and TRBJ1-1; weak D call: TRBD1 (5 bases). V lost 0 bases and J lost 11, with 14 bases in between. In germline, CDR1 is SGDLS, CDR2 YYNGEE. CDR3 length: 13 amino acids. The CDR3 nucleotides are TGTGCCAGCAGCGTAGATCCAGGGTTTGGCGCTTTCTTT. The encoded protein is CASSVDPGFGAFF.

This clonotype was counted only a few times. The CDR3 nucleotides read TGTGCCAGTAGTACTAGCACGAACAATGAGCAGTTCTTC. It yields the protein CASSTSTNNEQFF. The chain uses TRBV19 and TRBJ2-1; a possible D gene is TRBD2 (5 bases). The CDR3 has 13 residues. Germline V gives CDR1 LNHDA, CDR2 SQIVND (reference sequence). V shed 4 bases and J shed 5 bases, with 9 bases lying between them.

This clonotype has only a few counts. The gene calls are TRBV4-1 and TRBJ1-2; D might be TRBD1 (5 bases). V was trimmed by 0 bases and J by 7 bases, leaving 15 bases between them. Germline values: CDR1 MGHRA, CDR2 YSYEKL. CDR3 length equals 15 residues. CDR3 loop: CASSQDRRGDFGYTF. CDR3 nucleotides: TGCGCCAGCAGCCAAGATCGTAGAGGGGACTTTGGCTACACCTTC.

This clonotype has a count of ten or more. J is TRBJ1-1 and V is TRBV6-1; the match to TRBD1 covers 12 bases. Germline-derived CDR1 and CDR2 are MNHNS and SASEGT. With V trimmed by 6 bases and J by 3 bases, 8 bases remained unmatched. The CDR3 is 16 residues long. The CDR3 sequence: CASSPRDRGRYTEAFF. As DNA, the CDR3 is TGTGCCAGCAGCCCCCGGGACAGGGGGCGGTACACTGAAGCTTTCTTT.

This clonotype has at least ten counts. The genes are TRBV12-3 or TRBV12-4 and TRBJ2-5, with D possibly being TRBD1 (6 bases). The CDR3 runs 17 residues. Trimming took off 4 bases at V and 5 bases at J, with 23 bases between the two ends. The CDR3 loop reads CASSSPGQWGNRETQYF. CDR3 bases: TGTGCCAGCAGTTCACCCGGACAGTGGGGAAACCGGGAGACCCAGTACTTC.

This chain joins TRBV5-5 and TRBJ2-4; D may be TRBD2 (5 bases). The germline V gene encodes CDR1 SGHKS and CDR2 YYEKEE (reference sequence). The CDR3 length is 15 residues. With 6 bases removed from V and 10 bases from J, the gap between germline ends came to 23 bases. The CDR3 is CASTILLTGGGIQYF. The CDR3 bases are TGTGCCAGCACCATACTACTGACTGGTGGAGGTATTCAGTACTTC.

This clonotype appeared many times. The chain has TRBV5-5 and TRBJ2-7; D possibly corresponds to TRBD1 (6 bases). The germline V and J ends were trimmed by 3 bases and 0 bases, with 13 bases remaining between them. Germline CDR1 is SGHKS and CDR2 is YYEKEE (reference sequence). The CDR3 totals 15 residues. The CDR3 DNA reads TGTGCCAGCAGCTCATTAGACAGGATCTCCTACGAGCAGTACTTC. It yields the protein CASSSLDRISYEQYF.

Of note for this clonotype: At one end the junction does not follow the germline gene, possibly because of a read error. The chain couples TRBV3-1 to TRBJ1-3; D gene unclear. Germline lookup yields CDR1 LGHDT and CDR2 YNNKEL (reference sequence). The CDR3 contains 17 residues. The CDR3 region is CASSQFVARFSGNIIYF. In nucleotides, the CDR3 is TGTGCCAGCAGCCAATTCGTGGCAAGGTTCTCTGGAAACATCATATATTTT.